The subject of this entry is one T cell receptor (beta chain). The CDR3 sequence is 14 residues long. The germline V gene has CDR1 SGHRS and CDR2 YFSETQ. Trimming cost V 6 bases and J 5 bases; bases outside gene matches: 9. TCRdb's table, derived via immunoSEQ multiplex PCR, lists solely in-frame clones and lacks some. This sample has roughly 350,000 clones, with approximately 87% found just once. These data come from a study of blood T cell repertoires in COVID-19. This TCR derives from a woman in her 30s with COVID-19, enrolled during active disease. Specimen: peripheral blood. This chain uses TRBV5-1 with TRBJ1-1; TRBD1 aligns across 8 bases. CDR3 sequence (DNA): TGCGCCAGCACCCCGACAGGGGTCGGGACTGAAGCTTTCTTT. Its translation is CASTPTGVGTEAFF.